The present TCR beta chain was sequenced within a study of technical replicates of blood from a few donors. Here immunoSEQ multiplex PCR was the method, and the copy in TCRdb shows in-frame clones only, minus some. The sample contains under 85,000 clones, approximately 97% of which appear only once. CDR1 and CDR2 from the germline V gene are MNHNY and SVGAGI (reference sequence). The length of the CDR3 is 14 residues. After removal of 0 bases from V and 8 bases from J, the junction contained 6 bases not matched to a gene. The V call is TRBV6-6, the J call TRBJ1-2; 7 bases map to TRBD1. The source material was T cells isolated from PBMCs. The clonotype comes from a human donor in good health. The CDR3 DNA reads as TGTGCCAGCAGTTACTCTGAGGGGGCCCAAGGCTACACCTTC. This gives the protein CASSYSEGAQGYTF.